This T cell receptor beta chain was profiled in a study of T cells after yellow fever vaccination (dated by TCRdb to between 2018 and 2021). About the investigation overall: The SMART-Seq v4 Ultra Low Input RNA kit was used to prepare libraries from fractions with low cell numbers. To follow T-cell clones before and after both primary and booster YFV17D yellow fever vaccination, bulk TCR alpha and beta repertoires underwent longitudinal sequencing. Two healthy male donors, one aged 18 to 29 and one aged 30 to 40 years, were included in the cohort. Blood samples were taken at several timepoints before and after primary and secondary immunization, and bulk PBMC replicates and cell subsets were isolated. The investigation overall reported the following: FACS-sorted repertoires could contain abundant contaminating clonotypes from the bulk population, so computational filtering was required. The secondary T-cell response was found to be weaker but faster than the primary response, with a peak reached on day 5 rather than on day 15. A small fraction of clonotypes appeared in both the CD4 and CD8 compartments, likely as a result of convergent recombination. Because only two donors were included in the study, the extent to which the findings can be generalized is limited. After the booster, most clones that had expanded after primary vaccination were detected again (around 97% of CD4 and under 90% of CD8), suggesting broad maintenance of memory.

This clonotype was detected many times. What antigen it recognizes has not been identified. Base qualities are not recorded, but no much larger clone differs from it by a single base. Sequencing instrument: Illumina NovaSeq 6000. Synthesis of TCR cDNA relied on 5'RACE template switching, a step that introduced a universal primer site along with unique molecular identifiers. cDNA synthesis was primed from both the TCR alpha and TCR beta constant segments. Library amplification used two PCR steps, and the second PCR step added sample barcodes and sequencing adapters. Sequencing of libraries was performed on Illumina HiSeq 2500 (2x100 bp) or NovaSeq (2x150 bp). The published analysis was carried out like this. Reads were demultiplexed and collapsed into UMI consensus sequences with MIGEC, and V(D)J alignment was performed with MiXCR. Vaccine-responding clonotypes were identified with edgeR using replicate PBMC samples, with FDR below 0.01 and a log2 fold change above 5 up to day 15 being required. Each bulk clonotype received a CD4 or CD8 identity based on whether the sequenced CD4 or CD8 repertoire contained that clonotype at higher abundance. TCRdb redid the processing of the public reads, applying fastp at Q25 and MiXCR, and retained in-frame beta chains. Entries are consolidated by CDR3 protein sequence, retaining the most common genes and DNA. TCRdb assigned the V and J calls; the authors' analysis was not used. The table for this sample lists some 300,000 distinct CDR3 sequences; 3% to 4.5% of them were counted only once. The ten largest clonotypes hold around 22% of the sample.

Sample treatment or condition, as interpreted from the label and publication: live attenuated yellow fever vaccine strain. At each blood-draw timepoint, two biological replicates of bulk PBMCs were obtained. A standard Ficoll-Paque protocol was used to isolate PBMCs from peripheral blood. TriZol was used to extract RNA from bulk PBMCs, from CD4 and CD8 fractions, and from dextramer-positive and dextramer-negative fractions. Relative to germline, V is 0 bases shorter and J is 4 bases shorter, with 15 bases between their ends. For CDR1 and CDR2, the germline V gene (reference sequence) lists LGHDT and YNNKEL. The cysteine opens and the phenylalanine closes a CDR3 of 16 amino acids. The only DNA kept is the CDR3, 48 bases in frame from the first base.

The specimen comprised PBMCs, sampled on the day of the yellow fever booster vaccination. The V and J segments used are TRBV3-1 and TRBJ2-5, with an unclear D gene assignment. This clonotype was sampled from a man between 18 and 29 years old who received the YFV17D yellow fever vaccine. Read as DNA, the sequence is TGTGCCAGCAGCCAAGATTATCTCCCCCTTGTAGAGACCCAGTACTTC. Its protein reads: CASSQDYLPLVETQYF.